This entry describes one T cell receptor beta chain. Its antigen is undetermined. This entry comes from a study of siplizumab effects on memory and regulatory T cells. Study-wide findings and caveats: The study found that siplizumab significantly reduced alloreactive sequences traceable to unstimulated CD4+ memory cells.

The germline V and J ends were trimmed by 1 base and 6 bases, with 13 bases remaining between them. Germline CDR1 reads SGHVS; CDR2 reads FQNEAQ. The CDR3 runs to 14 residues. Sequencing used immunoSEQ multiplex PCR; TCRdb keeps in-frame clones, though not all of them. The profile shows approximately 100,000 clones, roughly 94% of them singletons. The chain carries TRBV7-8 and TRBJ2-7; D may be TRBD2 (5 bases). Sequenced: non-Treg CD4+ T cells sorted from blood. The sequence was collected from a human donor in good health. The DNA of the CDR3 is TGTGCCAGCAGCTTAGAGGGTCTGGGGAGCGAGCAGTACTTC. This encodes CASSLEGLGSEQYF.